Listed below are T cell receptor beta chains from one sample, sequenced in a study of response to subunit inactivated influenza vaccine. TCRdb reprocessed the RT-PCR reads via MiXCR and lists one record per CDR3 protein. The table lists fewer than 700,000 distinct CDR3 sequences, around 13% of them singletons, with around 13% in the top ten. The source was PBMCs from blood, collected more than 35 days after vaccination. These receptors were collected from a man aged 50-60 years who received an inactivated influenza vaccine. CDR3s include the opening cysteine and the closing phenylalanine or tryptophan. D genes are given only for firm matches. Clone size is given for some rows only: seen once, a few or many times, or a class if the clone is expanded.

D | J | size | V | DNA | CDR3
NA | TRBJ2-5 | few | TRBV5-1 | TGCGCCAGCAGCAGGCTCAGGGAGAAGACCCAGTACTTC | CASSRLREKTQYF
TRBD2 | TRBJ2-1 | NA | TRBV12-3/TRBV12-4 | TGTGCCAGCAGAATAGCGGGGGGATCCAATGAGCAGTTCTTC | CASRIAGGSNEQFF
TRBD2 | TRBJ2-4 | NA | TRBV10-2 | TGCGCCAGCAGTGTACTAGCGGGGGGGTCTCTAGCCAAAAACATTCAGTACTTC | CASSVLAGGSLAKNIQYF
TRBD2 | TRBJ2-3 | many | TRBV7-2 | TGTGCCAGCAGCCGTACTAGCGGGGCGAACACAGATACGCAGTATTTT | CASSRTSGANTDTQYF
NA | TRBJ1-1 | few | TRBV12-3/TRBV12-4 | TGTGCCAGCACCCTGAACACTGAAGCTTTCTTT | CASTLNTEAFF
TRBD2 | TRBJ2-1 | few | TRBV7-2 | TGTGCCAGCAGCAGGGGACTAGCGGGGATGTACAATGAGCAGTTCTTC | CASSRGLAGMYNEQFF
TRBD2 | TRBJ2-7 | NA | TRBV7-2 | TGTGCCAGCAGCTCGCGGACTAGCGGGAGAACTTACGAGCAGTACTTC | CASSSRTSGRTYEQYF
TRBD1 | TRBJ1-4 | many | TRBV6-1 | TGTGCCAGCAGTCGTCCGGGACAGGACTATGAAAAGCTGTTTTTT | CASSRPGQDYEKLFF
NA | TRBJ1-2 | NA | TRBV20-1 | TGCAGTGCTAGCGAACCGGGTACTTATGGCTACACCTTC | CSASEPGTYGYTF
NA | TRBJ2-1 | NA | TRBV20-1 | TGCAGTGCTAGCGACTTTCAACGGGGAAACAATGAGCAGTTCTTC | CSASDFQRGNNEQFF
NA | TRBJ2-5 | few | TRBV7-9 | TGTGCCAGCAGCTTAGGCCTGGACGGGCAAGAGACCCAGTACTTC | CASSLGLDGQETQYF
NA | TRBJ2-7 | NA | TRBV5-1 | TGCGCCAGCAGCTTGTTTCCGGGGGTCTACGAGCAGTACTTC | CASSLFPGVYEQYF
TRBD2 | TRBJ2-5 | few | TRBV29-1 | TGCAGCAGGGGACTAGCGGGGGCCCCCGGAGAGACCCAGTACTTC | CSRGLAGAPGETQYF
NA | TRBJ2-1 | many | TRBV5-6 | TGTGCCAGCAGCTTGCCCCAATACAATGAGCAGTTCTTC | CASSLPQYNEQFF
NA | TRBJ1-2 | NA | TRBV4-1 | TGCGCCAGCAGCCAATCTGGGGTTGGTGGCTACACCTTC | CASSQSGVGGYTF
TRBD1 | TRBJ2-3 | NA | TRBV10-3 | TGTGCCATCAGGGAGGACAGGGGGTATCCAGATACGCAGTATTTT | CAIREDRGYPDTQYF
TRBD2 | TRBJ2-4 | NA | TRBV4-2 | TGTGCCAGCAGCCCGGGACTAGCGGGAGACAAAAACATTCAGTACTTC | CASSPGLAGDKNIQYF
NA | TRBJ2-3 | NA | TRBV6-2/TRBV6-3 | TGTGCCAGCAGCCCCGAGGAGCCTTGGCAGTATTTT | CASSPEEPWQYF
NA | TRBJ2-7 | NA | TRBV20-1 | TGCAGTGCTAGCCCTCAGATTCAGGGGTACGAGCAGTACTTC | CSASPQIQGYEQYF
NA | TRBJ2-5 | few | TRBV6-1 | TGTGCCAGCAGACGTTCTAGGGGGGTCCAAGAGACCCAGTACTTC | CASRRSRGVQETQYF
TRBD1 | TRBJ2-1 | NA | TRBV6-1 | TGTGCCAGCAGGTCGGACAGGGCACGAGGCGATGAGCAGTTCTTC | CASRSDRARGDEQFF